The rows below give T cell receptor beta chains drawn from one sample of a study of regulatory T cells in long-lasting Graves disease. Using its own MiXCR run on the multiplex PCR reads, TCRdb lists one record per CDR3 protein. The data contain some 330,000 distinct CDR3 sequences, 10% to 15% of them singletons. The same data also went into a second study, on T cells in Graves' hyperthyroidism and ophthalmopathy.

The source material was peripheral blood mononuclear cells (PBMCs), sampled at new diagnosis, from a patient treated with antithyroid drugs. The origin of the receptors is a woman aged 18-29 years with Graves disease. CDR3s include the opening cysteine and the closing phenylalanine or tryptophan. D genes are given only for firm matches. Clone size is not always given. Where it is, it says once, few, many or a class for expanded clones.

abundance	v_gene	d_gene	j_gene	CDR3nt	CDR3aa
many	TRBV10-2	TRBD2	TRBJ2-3	TGCGCCAGCAGAGACCTACTAGCGGGAGCAGATACGCAGTATTTT	CASRDLLAGADTQYF
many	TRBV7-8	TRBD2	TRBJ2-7	TGTGCCAGCAGCTTAGTAGGGGCGGGAGTAGGGCTCTACGAGCAGTACTTC	CASSLVGAGVGLYEQYF
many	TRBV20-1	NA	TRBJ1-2	TGCAGTGCTACGATAAGCAGGGGTGGCTATGGCTACACCTTC	CSATISRGGYGYTF
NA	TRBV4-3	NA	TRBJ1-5	TGCGCCAGCAGCCAAGGCCCCTATCAGCCCCAGCATTTT	CASSQGPYQPQHF
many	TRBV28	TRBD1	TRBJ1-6	TGTGCCAGCAGTTTTAGTTATAGTACAGGGGTCGGAAATTCACCCCTCCACTTT	CASSFSYSTGVGNSPLHF
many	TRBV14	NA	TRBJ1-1	TGTGCCAGCAGCCAAGAAAGGTGGTGGTTCGACACTGAAGCTTTCTTT	CASSQERWWFDTEAFF
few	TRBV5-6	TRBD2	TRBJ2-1	TGTGCCAGCAGCTCACCCGGGGGGGTCCCTCTCTCCTACAATGAGCAGTTCTTC	CASSSPGGVPLSYNEQFF
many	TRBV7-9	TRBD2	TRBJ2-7	TGTGCCAGCAGGAAATCATCGGGACTAGCGGGGGGAGAGCAGTACTTC	CASRKSSGLAGGEQYF
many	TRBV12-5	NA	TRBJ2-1	TGTGCTAGTGGTTTGGTGGGTAAGGCGGTCTCCTACAATGAGCAGTTCTTC	CASGLVGKAVSYNEQFF
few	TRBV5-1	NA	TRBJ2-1	TGCGCCAGCAGCTTGGACGGGAATAATCAATACAATGAGCAGTTCTTC	CASSLDGNNQYNEQFF
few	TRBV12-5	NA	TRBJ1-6	TGTGCTAGTGGTTTGGCAGAGATAGGTAATTCACCCCTCCACTTT	CASGLAEIGNSPLHF